This T cell receptor (beta chain) derives from a study of blood T cell repertoires in COVID-19. Measured with immunoSEQ multiplex PCR; TCRdb has only the in-frame clones, and not every one. The table lists approximately 190,000 clones, approximately 86% of them singletons, with about 5% in the top ten. The specimen sequenced was PBMCs or T cells enriched from blood (not recorded which). This clonotype was sampled from a woman aged 60-75 years with acute COVID-19.

CDR3 region: CASSPTSRVTSAYNEQFF. In nucleotides, the CDR3 is TGCGCCAGCAGCCCCACCTCCAGGGTAACTAGCGCCTACAATGAGCAGTTCTTC. The genes are TRBV5-1 and TRBJ2-1; 7 nucleotides align to TRBD2. The CDR3 has 18 residues. Germline V gene sequence: CDR1 SGHRS, CDR2 YFSETQ. Germline trimming cut 4 bases from V and 2 bases from J; bases unmatched to any gene: 15.